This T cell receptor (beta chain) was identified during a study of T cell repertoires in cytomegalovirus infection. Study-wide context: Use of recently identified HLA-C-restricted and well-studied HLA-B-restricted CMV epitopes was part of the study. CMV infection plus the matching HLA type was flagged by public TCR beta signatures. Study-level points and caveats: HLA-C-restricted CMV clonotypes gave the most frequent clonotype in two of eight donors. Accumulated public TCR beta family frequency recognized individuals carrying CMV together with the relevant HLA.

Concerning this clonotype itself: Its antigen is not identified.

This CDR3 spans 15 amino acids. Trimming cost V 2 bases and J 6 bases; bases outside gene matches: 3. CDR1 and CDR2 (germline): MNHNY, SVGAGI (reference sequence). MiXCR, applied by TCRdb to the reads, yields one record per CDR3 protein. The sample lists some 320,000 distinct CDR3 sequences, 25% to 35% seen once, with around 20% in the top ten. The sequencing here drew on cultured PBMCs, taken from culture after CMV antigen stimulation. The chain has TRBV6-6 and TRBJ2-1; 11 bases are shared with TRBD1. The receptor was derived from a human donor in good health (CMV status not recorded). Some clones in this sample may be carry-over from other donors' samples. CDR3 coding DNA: TGTGCCAGCAGTTACACCGGGACAGGGGGCAATGAGCAGTTCTTC. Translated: CASSYTGTGGNEQFF.